This T cell receptor beta chain was profiled in a study of cytomegalovirus exposure and HLA in healthy donors. V lost 0 bases and J lost 0, with 13 bases in between. This CDR3 is built from 17 residues. CDR1 SGHRS and CDR2 YFSETQ come from the germline V gene. Researchers ran the PCR with 60 Vbeta and 13 Jbeta primers. Using immunoSEQ multiplex PCR, the repertoire was profiled, and TCRdb retains in-frame clones only, with some absent. The repertoire holds about 140,000 clones, with about three quarters as singletons. This sequence was found in a male donor in good health and CMV-seropositive. The chain employs TRBV5-1 and TRBJ2-1, with D possibly TRBD1 on 5 matching bases. The sequenced sample consisted of PBMCs. The CDR3 region has the DNA TGCGCCAGCAGCTTGGAATCAGGGTCTAGCTCCTACAATGAGCAGTTCTTC. Translating gives CASSLESGSSSYNEQFF.